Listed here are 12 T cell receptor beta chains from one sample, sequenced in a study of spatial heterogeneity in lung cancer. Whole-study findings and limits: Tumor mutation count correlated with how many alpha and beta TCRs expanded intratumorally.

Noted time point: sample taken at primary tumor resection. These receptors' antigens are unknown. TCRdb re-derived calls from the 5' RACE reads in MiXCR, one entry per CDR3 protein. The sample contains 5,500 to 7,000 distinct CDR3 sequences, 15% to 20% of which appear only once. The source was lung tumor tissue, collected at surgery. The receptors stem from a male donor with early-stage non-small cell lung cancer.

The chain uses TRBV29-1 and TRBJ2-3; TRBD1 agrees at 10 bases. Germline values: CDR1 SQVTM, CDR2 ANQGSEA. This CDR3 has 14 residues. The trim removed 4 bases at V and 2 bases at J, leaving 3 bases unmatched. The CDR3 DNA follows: TGCAGCGTTGCGGGGACAGGGGCCACAGATACGCAGTATTTT. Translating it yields CSVAGTGATDTQYF.

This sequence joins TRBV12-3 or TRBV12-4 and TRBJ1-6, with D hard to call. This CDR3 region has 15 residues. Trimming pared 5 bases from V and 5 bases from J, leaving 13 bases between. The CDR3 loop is CASSPRRADNSPLHF. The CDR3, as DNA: TGTGCCAGCAGTCCTCGTAGGGCGGATAATTCACCCCTCCACTTT.

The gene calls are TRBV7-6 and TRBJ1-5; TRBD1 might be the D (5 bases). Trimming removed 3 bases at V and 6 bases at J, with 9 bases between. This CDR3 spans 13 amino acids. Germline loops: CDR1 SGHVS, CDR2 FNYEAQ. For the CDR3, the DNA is TGTGCCAGCAGCTTGGACATGGGTCAGCCCCAGCATTTT. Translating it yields CASSLDMGQPQHF.

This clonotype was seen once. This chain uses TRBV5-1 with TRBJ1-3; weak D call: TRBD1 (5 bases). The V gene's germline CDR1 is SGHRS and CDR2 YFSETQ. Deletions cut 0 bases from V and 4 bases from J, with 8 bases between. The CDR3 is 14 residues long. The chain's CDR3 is CASSLESGGNTIYF. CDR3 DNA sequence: TGCGCCAGCAGCTTGGAATCAGGGGGAAACACCATATATTTT.

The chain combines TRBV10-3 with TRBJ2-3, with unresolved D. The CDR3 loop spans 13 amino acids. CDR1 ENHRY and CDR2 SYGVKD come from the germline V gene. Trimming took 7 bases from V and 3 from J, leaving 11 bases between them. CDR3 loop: CAITGRGTDTQYF. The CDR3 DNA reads TGTGCCATCACTGGCCGAGGAACAGATACGCAGTATTTT.

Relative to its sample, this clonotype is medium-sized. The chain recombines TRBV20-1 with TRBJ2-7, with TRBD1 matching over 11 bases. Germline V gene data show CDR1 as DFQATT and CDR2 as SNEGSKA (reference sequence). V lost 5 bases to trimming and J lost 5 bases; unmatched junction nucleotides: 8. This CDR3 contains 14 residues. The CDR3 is CSAADRGRQDEQYF. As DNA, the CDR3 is TGCAGTGCTGCGGACAGGGGGCGCCAGGACGAGCAGTACTTC.

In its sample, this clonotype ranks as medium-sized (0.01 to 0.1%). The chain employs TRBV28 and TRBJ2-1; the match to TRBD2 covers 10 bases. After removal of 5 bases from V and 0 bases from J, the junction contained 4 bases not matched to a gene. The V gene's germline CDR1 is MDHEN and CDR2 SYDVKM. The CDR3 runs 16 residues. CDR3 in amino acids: CASSPSSGSSYNEQFF. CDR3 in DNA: TGTGCCAGCAGTCCCTCTAGCGGGAGCTCCTACAATGAGCAGTTCTTC.

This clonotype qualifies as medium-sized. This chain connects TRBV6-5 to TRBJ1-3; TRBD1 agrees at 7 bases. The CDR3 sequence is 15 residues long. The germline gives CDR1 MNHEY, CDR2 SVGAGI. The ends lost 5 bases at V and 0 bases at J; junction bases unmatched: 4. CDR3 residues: CASSHDRDSGNTIYF. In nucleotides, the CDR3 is TGTGCCAGCAGTCACGACAGGGACTCTGGAAACACCATATATTTT.

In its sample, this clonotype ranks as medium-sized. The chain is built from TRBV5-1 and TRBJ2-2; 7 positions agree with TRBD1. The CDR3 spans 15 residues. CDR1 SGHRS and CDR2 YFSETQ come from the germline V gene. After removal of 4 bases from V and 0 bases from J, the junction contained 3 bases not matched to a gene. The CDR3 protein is CASSTGQPNTGELFF. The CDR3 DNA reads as TGCGCCAGCAGCACGGGACAGCCGAACACCGGGGAGCTGTTTTTT.

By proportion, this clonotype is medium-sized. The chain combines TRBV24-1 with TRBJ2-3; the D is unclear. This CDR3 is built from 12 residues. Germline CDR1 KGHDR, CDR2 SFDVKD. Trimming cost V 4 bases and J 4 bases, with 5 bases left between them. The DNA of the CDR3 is TGTGCCACCAGTGAGTCCCCAGATACGCAGTATTTT. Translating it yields CATSESPDTQYF.

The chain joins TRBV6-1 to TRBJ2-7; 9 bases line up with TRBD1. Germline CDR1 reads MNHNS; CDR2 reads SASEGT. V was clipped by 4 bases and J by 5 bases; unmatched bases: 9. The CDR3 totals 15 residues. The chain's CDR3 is CASSAPGQGFDEQYF. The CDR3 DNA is TGTGCCAGCAGTGCCCCGGGACAGGGTTTCGACGAGCAGTACTTC.

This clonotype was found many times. The CDR3 region is CASRSEGQGEQYF. CDR3 coding DNA: TGCGCCAGCAGGTCCGAGGGGCAGGGGGAGCAGTACTTC. The chain recombines TRBV5-1 with TRBJ2-7; D perhaps matches TRBD1 (6 bases). V gave up 5 bases and J gave up 7 bases, with 16 bases separating them. This CDR3 comprises 13 residues. The V gene's germline CDR1 is SGHRS and CDR2 YFSETQ.